This TCR beta chain came from a study of a mutant IDH1 vaccine in newly diagnosed glioma. Sample time point: week 47, end of study. Each dose of the vaccine consisted of 300 ug of mutant IDH1 20-mer peptide, with topical imiquimod. Points on this clone: Its antigen is undetermined.

The table came from immunoSEQ multiplex PCR; TCRdb's copy has only in-frame clones and leaves some out. Of over 75,000 clones detected, roughly four fifths appear once; the ten largest clones hold around 5.3%. The CDR3 is made up of 11 amino acids. Trimming took 4 bases from V and 8 from J, leaving 8 bases between them. In germline, CDR1 is MNHNY, CDR2 SVGAGI (reference sequence). The chain links TRBV6-6 to TRBJ1-2; D is uncertain. The receptor comes from a middle-aged man with glioma. Sequences were derived from PBMCs, sampled from a glioma patient whose treatment included an IDH1 peptide vaccine. The CDR3 DNA reads TGTGCCAGCAGTTTTGAACGGGGCTACACCTTC. Residues: CASSFERGYTF.